Included here is one TCR beta chain sequence, with context. The method was immunoSEQ multiplex PCR; TCRdb's version includes in-frame clones alone and lacks a portion of them. The data contain 1.5 million to 2.5 million clones, just under 95% of them singletons. The record originates from a study of shared clonotypes between healthy human individuals. Naive-designated CD8 cells lacked CD45RO, were positively enriched for CCR7, and omitted terminally differentiated effector memory CD45RA+ cells. The sample comprised naive CD8+ T cells sorted from blood. The TCR comes from a man between 18 and 29 years old in good health.

CDR3 coding DNA: TGTGCCAGCAGGTCCACAGGGGACTCCTACGAGCAGTACTTC. Translating it yields CASRSTGDSYEQYF. J is TRBJ2-7 and V is TRBV27, with TRBD1 matching over 7 bases. The length of the CDR3 is 14 residues. In germline, CDR1 is MNHEY, CDR2 SMNVEV (reference sequence). Trimming removed 6 bases from V and 0 bases from J; junction bases left unmatched: 5.